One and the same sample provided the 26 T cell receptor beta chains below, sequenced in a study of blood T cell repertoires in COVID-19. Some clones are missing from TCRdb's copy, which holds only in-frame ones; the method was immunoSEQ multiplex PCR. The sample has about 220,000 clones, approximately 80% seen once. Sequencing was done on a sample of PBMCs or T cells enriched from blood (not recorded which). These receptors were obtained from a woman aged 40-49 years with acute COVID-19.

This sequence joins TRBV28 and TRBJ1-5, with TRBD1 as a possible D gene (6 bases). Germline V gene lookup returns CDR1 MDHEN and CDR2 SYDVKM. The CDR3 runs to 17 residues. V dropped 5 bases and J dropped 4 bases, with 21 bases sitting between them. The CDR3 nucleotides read TGTGCCAGCAGTCTAGGCTCCACGGACAGAAAGAATCAGCCCCAGCATTTT. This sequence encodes CASSLGSTDRKNQPQHF.

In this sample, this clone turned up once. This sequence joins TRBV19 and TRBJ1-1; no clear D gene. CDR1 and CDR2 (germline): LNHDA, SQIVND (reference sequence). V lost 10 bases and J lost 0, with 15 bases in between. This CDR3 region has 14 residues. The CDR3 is CATMSSQVNTEAFF. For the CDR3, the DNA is TGTGCCACCATGTCGTCTCAGGTGAACACTGAAGCTTTCTTT.

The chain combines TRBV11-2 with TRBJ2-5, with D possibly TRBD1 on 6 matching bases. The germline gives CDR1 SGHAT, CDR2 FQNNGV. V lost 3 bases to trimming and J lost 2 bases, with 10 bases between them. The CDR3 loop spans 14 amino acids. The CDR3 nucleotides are TGTGCCAGCAGCTTCTCACAGGGACAAGAGACCCAGTACTTC. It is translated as CASSFSQGQETQYF.

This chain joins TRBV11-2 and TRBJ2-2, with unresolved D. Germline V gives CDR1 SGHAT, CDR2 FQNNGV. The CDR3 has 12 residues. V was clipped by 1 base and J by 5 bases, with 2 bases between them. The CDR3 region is CASSLATGELFF. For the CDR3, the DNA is TGTGCCAGCAGCTTAGCAACCGGGGAGCTGTTTTTT.

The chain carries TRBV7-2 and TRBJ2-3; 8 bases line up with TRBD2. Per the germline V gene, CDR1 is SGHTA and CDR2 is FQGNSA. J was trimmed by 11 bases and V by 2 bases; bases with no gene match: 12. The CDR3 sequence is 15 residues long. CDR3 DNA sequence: TGTGCCAGCAGCTTACAGGGACGGGGGGGTTCTAGGCAGTATTTT. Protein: CASSLQGRGGSRQYF.

In nucleotides, the CDR3 is TGCGCCAGCAGCTTGGACGGGACAGCCGGCAATCAGCCCCAGCATTTT. Translating gives CASSLDGTAGNQPQHF. The V gene is TRBV5-1, the J gene TRBJ1-5, with 7 bases matching TRBD1. Per the germline V gene, CDR1 is SGHRS and CDR2 is YFSETQ. CDR3 size: 16 residues. With 0 bases clipped from V and 2 bases from J, the junction kept 5 bases outside the gene matches.

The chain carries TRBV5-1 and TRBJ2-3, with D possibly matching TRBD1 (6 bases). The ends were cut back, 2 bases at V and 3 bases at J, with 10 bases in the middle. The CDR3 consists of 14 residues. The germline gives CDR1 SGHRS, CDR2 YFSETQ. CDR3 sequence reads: CASSLNRETDTQYF. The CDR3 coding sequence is TGCGCCAGCAGCTTAAACAGGGAAACAGATACGCAGTATTTT.

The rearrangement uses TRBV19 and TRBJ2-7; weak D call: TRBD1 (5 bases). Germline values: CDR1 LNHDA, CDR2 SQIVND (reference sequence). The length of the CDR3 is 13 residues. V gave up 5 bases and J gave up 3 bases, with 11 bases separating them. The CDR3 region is CASSAGLDYEQYF. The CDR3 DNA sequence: TGTGCCAGTAGTGCAGGGTTGGACTACGAGCAGTACTTC.

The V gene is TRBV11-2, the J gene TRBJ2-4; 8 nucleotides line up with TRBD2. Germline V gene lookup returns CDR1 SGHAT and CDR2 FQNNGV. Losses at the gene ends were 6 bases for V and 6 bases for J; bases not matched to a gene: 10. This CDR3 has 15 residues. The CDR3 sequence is CASRSTGGRINIQYF. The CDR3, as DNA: TGTGCCAGCAGATCGACGGGGGGGCGAATAAACATTCAGTACTTC.

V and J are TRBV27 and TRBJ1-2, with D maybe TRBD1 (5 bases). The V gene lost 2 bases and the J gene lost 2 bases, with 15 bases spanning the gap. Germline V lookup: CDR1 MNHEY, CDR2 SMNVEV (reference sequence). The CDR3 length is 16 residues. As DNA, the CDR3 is TGTGCCAGCAGTTTAAATGGGCAGGGCCAAAACTATGGCTACACCTTC. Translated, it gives CASSLNGQGQNYGYTF.

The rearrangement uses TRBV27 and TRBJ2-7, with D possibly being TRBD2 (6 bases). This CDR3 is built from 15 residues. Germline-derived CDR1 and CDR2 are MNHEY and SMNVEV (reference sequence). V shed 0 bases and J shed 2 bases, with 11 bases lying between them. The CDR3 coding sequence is TGTGCCAGCAGTTTATCTGGCGGGACTGCCTACGAGCAGTACTTC. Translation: CASSLSGGTAYEQYF.

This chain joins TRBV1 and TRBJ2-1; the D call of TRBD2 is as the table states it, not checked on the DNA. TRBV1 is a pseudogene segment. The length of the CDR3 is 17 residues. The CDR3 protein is CTSSTPPGLAAYNEQFF. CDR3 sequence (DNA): TGCACCAGCAGCACTCCACCGGGACTAGCTGCGTACAATGAGCAGTTCTTC.

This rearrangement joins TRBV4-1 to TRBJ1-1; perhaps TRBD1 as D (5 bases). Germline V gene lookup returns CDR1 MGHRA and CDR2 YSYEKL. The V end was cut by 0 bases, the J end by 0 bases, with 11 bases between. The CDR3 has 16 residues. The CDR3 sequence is CASSQDPTALNTEAFF. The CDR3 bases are TGCGCCAGCAGCCAAGATCCGACAGCCTTGAACACTGAAGCTTTCTTT.

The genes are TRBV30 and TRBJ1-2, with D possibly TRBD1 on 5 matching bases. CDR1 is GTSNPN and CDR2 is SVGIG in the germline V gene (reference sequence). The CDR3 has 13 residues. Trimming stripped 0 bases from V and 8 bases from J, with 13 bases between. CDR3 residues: CAWSVRQGGGYTF. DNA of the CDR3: TGTGCCTGGAGTGTAAGGCAGGGAGGGGGCTACACCTTC.

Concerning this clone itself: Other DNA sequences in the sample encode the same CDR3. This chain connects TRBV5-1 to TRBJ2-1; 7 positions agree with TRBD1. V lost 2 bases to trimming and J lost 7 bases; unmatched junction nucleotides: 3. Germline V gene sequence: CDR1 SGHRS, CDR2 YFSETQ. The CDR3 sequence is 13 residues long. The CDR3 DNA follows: TGCGCCAGCAGCTTAACAGGGGTGAATGAGCAGTTCTTC. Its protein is CASSLTGVNEQFF.

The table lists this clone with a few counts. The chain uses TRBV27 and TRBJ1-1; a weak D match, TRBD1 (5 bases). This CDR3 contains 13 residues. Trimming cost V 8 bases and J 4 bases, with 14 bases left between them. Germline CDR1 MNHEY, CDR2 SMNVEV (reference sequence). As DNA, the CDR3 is TGTGCCAGCTGGGACTCGCCGAGCACTGAAGCTTTCTTT. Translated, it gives CASWDSPSTEAFF.

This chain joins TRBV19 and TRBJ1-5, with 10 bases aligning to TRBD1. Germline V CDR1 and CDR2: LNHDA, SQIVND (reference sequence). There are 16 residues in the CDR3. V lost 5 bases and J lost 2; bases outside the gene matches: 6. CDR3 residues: CASSPRDRGGNQPQHF. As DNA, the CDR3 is TGTGCCAGTAGTCCCAGGGACAGGGGAGGCAATCAGCCCCAGCATTTT.

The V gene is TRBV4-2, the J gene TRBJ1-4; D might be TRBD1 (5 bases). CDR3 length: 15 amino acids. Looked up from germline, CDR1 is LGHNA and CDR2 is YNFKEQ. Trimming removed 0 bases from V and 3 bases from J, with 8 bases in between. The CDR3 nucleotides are TGTGCCAGCAGCCAAGATTGGGACTCTAATGAAAAACTGTTTTTT. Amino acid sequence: CASSQDWDSNEKLFF.

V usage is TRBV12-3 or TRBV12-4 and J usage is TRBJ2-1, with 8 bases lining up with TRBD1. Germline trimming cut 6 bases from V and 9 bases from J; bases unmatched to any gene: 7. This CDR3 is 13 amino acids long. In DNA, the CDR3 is TGTGCCAGCAGGACAGGGGAGTTGGGTGAGCAGTTCTTC. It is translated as CASRTGELGEQFF.

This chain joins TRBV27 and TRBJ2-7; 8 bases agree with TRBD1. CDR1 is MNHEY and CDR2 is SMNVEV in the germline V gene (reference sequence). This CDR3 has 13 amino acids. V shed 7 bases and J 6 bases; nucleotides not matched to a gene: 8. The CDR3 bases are TGTGCCAGCAACCGCAGGGGGCGGGGCGAGCAGTACTTC. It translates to CASNRRGRGEQYF.

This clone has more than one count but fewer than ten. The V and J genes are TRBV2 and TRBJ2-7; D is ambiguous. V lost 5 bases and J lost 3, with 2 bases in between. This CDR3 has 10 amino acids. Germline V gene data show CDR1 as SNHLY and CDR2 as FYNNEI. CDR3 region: CASSLYEQYF. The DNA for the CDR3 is TGTGCCAGCAGTCTCTACGAGCAGTACTTC.

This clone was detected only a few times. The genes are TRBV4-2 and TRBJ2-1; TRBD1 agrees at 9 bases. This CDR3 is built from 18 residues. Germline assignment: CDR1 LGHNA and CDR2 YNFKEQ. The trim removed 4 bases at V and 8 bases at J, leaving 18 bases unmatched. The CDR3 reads CASSPLQGASLTEHEQFF. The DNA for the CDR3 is TGTGCCAGCAGCCCACTACAGGGGGCCAGCTTAACTGAACATGAGCAGTTCTTC.

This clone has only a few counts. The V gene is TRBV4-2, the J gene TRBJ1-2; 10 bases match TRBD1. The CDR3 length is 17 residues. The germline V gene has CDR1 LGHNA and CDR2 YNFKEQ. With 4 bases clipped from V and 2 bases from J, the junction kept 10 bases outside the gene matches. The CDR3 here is CASSRTGTGAKNYGYTF. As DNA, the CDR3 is TGTGCCAGCAGCCGGACTGGGACAGGGGCAAAAAACTATGGCTACACCTTC.

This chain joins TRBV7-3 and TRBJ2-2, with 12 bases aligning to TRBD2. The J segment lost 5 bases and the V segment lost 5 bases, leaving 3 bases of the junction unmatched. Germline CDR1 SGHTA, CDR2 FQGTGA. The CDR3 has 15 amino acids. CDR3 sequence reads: CASSPSGRGTGELFF. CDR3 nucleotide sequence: TGTGCCAGCAGCCCTAGCGGGAGGGGGACCGGGGAGCTGTTTTTT. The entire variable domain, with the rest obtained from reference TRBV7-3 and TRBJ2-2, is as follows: GAGVSQTPSNKVTEKGKYVELRCDPISGHTALYWYRQSLGQGPEFLIYFQGTGAADDSGLPNDRFFAVRPEGSVSTLKIQRTERGDSAVYLCASSPSGRGTGELFFGEGSRLTVL.

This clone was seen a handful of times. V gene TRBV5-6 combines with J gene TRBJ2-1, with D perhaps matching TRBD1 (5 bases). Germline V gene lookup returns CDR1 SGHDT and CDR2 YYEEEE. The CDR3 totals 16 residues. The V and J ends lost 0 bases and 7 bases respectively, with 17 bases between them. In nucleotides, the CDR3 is TGTGCCAGCAGCTTGGAGGGGCTAGTTGGTTGGAATGAGCAGTTCTTC. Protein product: CASSLEGLVGWNEQFF.

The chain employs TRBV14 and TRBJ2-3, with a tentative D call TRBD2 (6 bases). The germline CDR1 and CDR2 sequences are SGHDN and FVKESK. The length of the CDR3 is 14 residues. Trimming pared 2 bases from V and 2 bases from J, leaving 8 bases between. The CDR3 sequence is CASSQRGATDTQYF. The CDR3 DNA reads TGTGCCAGCAGCCAACGCGGGGCCACAGATACGCAGTATTTT.